A single sample gave rise to the 19 T cell receptor beta chains below, sequenced in a study of cytomegalovirus exposure and HLA in healthy donors. PCR involved 60 Vbeta and 13 Jbeta primers. The assay was immunoSEQ multiplex PCR, and TCRdb's table has in-frame clones only and misses some. Of 180,000 or so clones in the sample, approximately 86% were seen once. Sequencing was done on a sample of PBMCs. The receptors come from a woman aged 30 to 39 in good health and CMV-seronegative.

This clone was observed a single time. The V gene is TRBV5-4, the J gene TRBJ1-3; TRBD1 agrees at 8 bases. After removal of 4 bases from V and 3 bases from J, the junction contained 3 bases not matched to a gene. CDR3 size: 14 residues. CDR1 and CDR2 from the germline V gene are SGHNT and YYREEE (reference sequence). DNA of the CDR3: TGTGCCAGCAGCCTAGACAGGGGTGGAAACACCATATATTTT. Its translation is CASSLDRGGNTIYF.

The chain couples TRBV28 to TRBJ2-2; a weak D match, TRBD2 (6 bases). This CDR3 has 16 residues. V lost 3 bases and J 0 bases, leaving 11 bases between the germline ends. Looked up from germline, CDR1 is MDHEN and CDR2 is SYDVKM. This chain's CDR3 is CASSLGGIANTGELFF. DNA of the CDR3: TGTGCCAGCAGTTTGGGGGGTATCGCGAACACCGGGGAGCTGTTTTTT.

The gene calls are TRBV19 and TRBJ2-1; 8 bases are shared with TRBD2. This CDR3 spans 17 amino acids. CDR1 and CDR2 from the germline V gene are LNHDA and SQIVND (reference sequence). The ends lost 5 bases at V and 0 bases at J; junction bases unmatched: 9. DNA of the CDR3: TGTGCCAGTAGTCCGAGGACTAGCCCGAGCTCCTACAATGAGCAGTTCTTC. It is translated as CASSPRTSPSSYNEQFF. The whole variable domain, remainder taken from reference TRBV19 and TRBJ2-1, is DGGITQSPKYLFRKEGQNVTLSCEQNLNHDAMYWYRQDPGQGLRLIYYSQIVNDFQKGDIAEGYSVSREKKESFPLTVTSAQKNPTAFYLCASSPRTSPSSYNEQFFGPGTRLTVL.

The chain is built from TRBV5-4 and TRBJ1-5; 7 bases are a match to TRBD1. In germline, CDR1 is SGHNT, CDR2 YYREEE (reference sequence). The CDR3 consists of 13 residues. The junction had 4 bases not matched to a gene; V was cut back by 0 bases and J by 10 bases. CDR3 bases: TGTGCCAGCAGCTTGGACCGGGACAGACCCCAGCATTTT. Translated, it gives CASSLDRDRPQHF.

V is TRBV2 and J is TRBJ2-7, with 7 bases matching TRBD1. The V gene's germline CDR1 is SNHLY and CDR2 FYNNEI. V dropped 7 bases and J dropped 6; count of bases not matched to a gene: 12. The CDR3 is made up of 14 amino acids. The CDR3 DNA reads as TGTGCCAGCAAAATACAGGGGTCCCCCACCGAGCAGTACTTC. Translated, it gives CASKIQGSPTEQYF.

The V and J genes are TRBV5-6 and TRBJ2-3; 9 nucleotides line up with TRBD2. The germline gives CDR1 SGHDT, CDR2 YYEEEE. J gave up 3 bases and V 4 bases, and 0 bases lay outside the gene matches. The CDR3 loop spans 13 amino acids. The CDR3 is CASSLAGTDTQYF. DNA for the CDR3: TGTGCCAGCAGCCTAGCGGGAACAGATACGCAGTATTTT.

This chain uses TRBV5-1 with TRBJ2-7; 11 positions agree with TRBD2. Losses at the gene ends were 5 bases for V and 0 bases for J; bases not matched to a gene: 1. The CDR3 runs to 14 residues. Germline V CDR1 and CDR2: SGHRS, YFSETQ. The CDR3 reads CASSGTSGSYEQYF. Here the CDR3 DNA reads TGCGCCAGCAGTGGGACTAGCGGCTCCTACGAGCAGTACTTC.

About this clone: Germline and junction disagree at one end, which may indicate a read error. The chain recombines TRBV7-7 with TRBJ2-3; no firm D call. The germline V gene encodes CDR1 SSHAT and CDR2 FNYEAQ (reference sequence). The CDR3 runs 16 residues. The chain's CDR3 is CASSASVDPTTDTQYF. In DNA, the CDR3 is TGTGCTAGCAGCGCTAGTGTTGACCCGACCACAGATACGCAGTATTTT.

The chain has TRBV5-6 and TRBJ1-2; unclear D gene. Germline V CDR1 and CDR2: SGHDT, YYEEEE. V was cut by 0 bases and J by 4 bases, with 4 bases left in between. The CDR3 covers 12 residues. This chain's CDR3 is CASSLDSYGYTF. CDR3 nucleotides: TGTGCCAGCAGCTTGGACAGCTATGGCTACACCTTC.

The chain combines TRBV2 with TRBJ2-3, with 14 bases lining up with TRBD2. This CDR3 spans 15 amino acids. Looked up from germline, CDR1 is SNHLY and CDR2 is FYNNEI. V was pared by 5 bases and J by 6 bases, with 4 bases of the junction left unmatched. The CDR3 DNA sequence: TGTGCCAGCAGTTGGACTAGCGGGGGGACGGATACGCAGTATTTT. Its translation is CASSWTSGGTDTQYF.

This chain uses TRBV6-5 with TRBJ2-7, with D tentatively TRBD2 (5 bases). CDR1 and CDR2 from the germline V gene are MNHEY and SVGAGI. This CDR3 has 14 residues. V was cut by 0 bases and J by 1 base, with 7 bases left in between. The CDR3 coding sequence is TGTGCCAGCAGTTACTCCGGGATTTCCTACGAGCAGTACTTC. Translating it yields CASSYSGISYEQYF.

There are a few counts of this clone. The chain is built from TRBV4-2 and TRBJ2-1; 13 nucleotides align to TRBD2. This CDR3 has 16 amino acids. Germline trimming cut 0 bases from V and 8 bases from J; bases unmatched to any gene: 4. Germline-derived CDR1 and CDR2 are LGHNA and YNFKEQ. The CDR3 nucleotides read TGTGCCAGCAGCCAAGAACTAGCGGGAGGGTCCGATGAGCAGTTCTTC. Its protein is CASSQELAGGSDEQFF.

The CDR3 here is CASSLVGEVDYGYTF. The CDR3, as DNA: TGTGCCAGCAGCTTAGTGGGGGAGGTAGACTATGGCTACACCTTC. The chain links TRBV7-9 to TRBJ1-2; tentatively, D is TRBD1 (5 bases). There are 15 residues in the CDR3. Trimming shortened V by 1 base and J by 3 bases, and 12 bases separated the two germline ends. Germline assignment: CDR1 SEHNR and CDR2 FQNEAQ (reference sequence).

CDR3 sequence (DNA): TGTGCCAGCAGCAGGGTATTTGGAAACACCATATATTTT. It specifies CASSRVFGNTIYF. This sequence joins TRBV19 and TRBJ1-3; D possibly corresponds to TRBD1 (5 bases). Per germline, CDR1 LNHDA and CDR2 SQIVND (reference sequence). V was clipped by 9 bases and J by 3 bases, with 12 bases between them. The CDR3 runs 13 residues.

In nucleotides, the CDR3 is TGTGCCAGTAGTATAACTAGCGGAGCCTACGAGCAGTACTTC. This gives the protein CASSITSGAYEQYF. The chain is built from TRBV19 and TRBJ2-7; TRBD2 aligns across 8 bases. V shed 2 bases and J 2 bases; nucleotides not matched to a gene: 2. Germline CDR1 is LNHDA and CDR2 is SQIVND (reference sequence). The CDR3 covers 14 residues.

This clone occurred once. Here the CDR3 reads CASIRQGSRNEQFF. The CDR3 DNA reads as TGTGCCAGCATCCGACAGGGTTCCCGCAATGAGCAGTTCTTC. This chain uses TRBV2 with TRBJ2-1; the match to TRBD1 covers 7 bases. After removal of 7 bases from V and 6 bases from J, the junction contained 9 bases not matched to a gene. This CDR3 contains 14 residues. Germline CDR1 is SNHLY and CDR2 is FYNNEI.

This chain links TRBV11-3 with TRBJ2-1; TRBD2 aligns across 10 bases. The V and J ends lost 2 bases and 2 bases, in that order; junction bases with no gene match: 3. The length of the CDR3 is 16 residues. CDR1 and CDR2 (germline): SGHNT, YENEEA. CDR3 amino acids: CASSLSGGAPYNEQFF. Written as DNA, the CDR3 is TGTGCCAGCAGCTTAAGCGGGGGGGCTCCCTACAATGAGCAGTTCTTC.

DNA for the CDR3: TGCGCCAGCAGTTTAGACAGGGCCCTTGGGGAGCAGTACTTC. It specifies CASSLDRALGEQYF. The gene calls are TRBV10-1 and TRBJ2-7, with 7 bases matching TRBD1. V lost 5 bases and J lost 7; bases outside the gene matches: 11. Germline CDR1 reads WNHNN; CDR2 reads SYGVQD (reference sequence). This CDR3 spans 14 amino acids.

The rearrangement joins TRBV9 to TRBJ2-2; TRBD2 matches 7 bases. CDR1 and CDR2 (germline): SGDLS, YYNGEE. With 3 bases clipped from V and 5 bases from J, the junction kept 10 bases outside the gene matches. The CDR3 length is 16 residues. CDR3 nucleotides: TGTGCCAGCAGCGGGGGAGGGTTCTCCCTTACCGGGGAGCTGTTTTTT. The encoded protein is CASSGGGFSLTGELFF.